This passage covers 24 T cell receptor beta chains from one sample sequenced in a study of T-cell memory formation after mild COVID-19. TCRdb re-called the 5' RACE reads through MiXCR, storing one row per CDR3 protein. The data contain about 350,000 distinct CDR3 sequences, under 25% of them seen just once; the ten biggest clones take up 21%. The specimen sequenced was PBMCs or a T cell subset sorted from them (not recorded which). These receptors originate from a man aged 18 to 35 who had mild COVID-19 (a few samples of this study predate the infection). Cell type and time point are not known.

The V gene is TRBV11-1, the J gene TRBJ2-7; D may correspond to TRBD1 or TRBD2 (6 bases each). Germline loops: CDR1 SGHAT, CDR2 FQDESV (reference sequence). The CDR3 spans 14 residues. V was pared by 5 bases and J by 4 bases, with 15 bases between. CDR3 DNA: TGTGCCAGCAGCGTAAGGGGGGATATGTACGAGCAGTACGTC. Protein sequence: CASSVRGDMYEQYV.

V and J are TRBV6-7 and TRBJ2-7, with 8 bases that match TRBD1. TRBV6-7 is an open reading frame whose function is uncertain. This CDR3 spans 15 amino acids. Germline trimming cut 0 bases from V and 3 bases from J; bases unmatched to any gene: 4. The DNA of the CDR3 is TGTGCCAGCAGTTACTCGGACAGGGTATTCTACGAGCAGTACGTC. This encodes CASSYSDRVFYEQYV.

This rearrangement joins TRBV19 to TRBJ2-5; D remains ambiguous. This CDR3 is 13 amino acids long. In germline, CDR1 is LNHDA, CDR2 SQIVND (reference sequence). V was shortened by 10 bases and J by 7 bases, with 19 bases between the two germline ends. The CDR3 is CATFHPADGTQYF. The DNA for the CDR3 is TGTGCCACCTTCCATCCGGCGGACGGGACCCAGTACTTC.

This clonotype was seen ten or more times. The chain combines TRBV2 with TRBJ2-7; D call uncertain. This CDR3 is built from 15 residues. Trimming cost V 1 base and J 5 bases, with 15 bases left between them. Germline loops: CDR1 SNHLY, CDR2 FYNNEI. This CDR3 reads CASSEERMRFDEQYV. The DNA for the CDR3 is TGTGCCAGCAGTGAAGAAAGAATGCGATTCGACGAGCAGTACGTC.

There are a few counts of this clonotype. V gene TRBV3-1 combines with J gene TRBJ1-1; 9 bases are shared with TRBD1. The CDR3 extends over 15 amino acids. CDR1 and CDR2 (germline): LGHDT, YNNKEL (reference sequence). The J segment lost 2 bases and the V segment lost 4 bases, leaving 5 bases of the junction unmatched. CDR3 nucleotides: TGTGCCAGCAGCCCCCGGGACAGGGCTAACACTGAAGCTTTCTTT. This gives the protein CASSPRDRANTEAFF.

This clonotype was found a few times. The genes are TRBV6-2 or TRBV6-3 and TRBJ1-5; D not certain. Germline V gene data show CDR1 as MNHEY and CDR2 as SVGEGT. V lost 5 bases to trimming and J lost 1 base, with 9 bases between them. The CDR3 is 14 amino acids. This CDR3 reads CASSLRRSNQPQHF. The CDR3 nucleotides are TGTGCCAGCAGTCTGAGGAGGAGCAATCAGCCCCAGCATTTT.

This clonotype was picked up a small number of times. DNA of the CDR3: TGTGCCAGCAGCTCCACCCGTGAGTTCTACAATGAGCAGTTCTTC. This translates into CASSSTREFYNEQFF. The rearrangement joins TRBV11-2 to TRBJ2-1; D not certain. CDR3 size: 15 residues. V lost 4 bases, J lost 3 bases, and 13 bases lay in between. From germline, CDR1 is SGHAT and CDR2 FQNNGV.

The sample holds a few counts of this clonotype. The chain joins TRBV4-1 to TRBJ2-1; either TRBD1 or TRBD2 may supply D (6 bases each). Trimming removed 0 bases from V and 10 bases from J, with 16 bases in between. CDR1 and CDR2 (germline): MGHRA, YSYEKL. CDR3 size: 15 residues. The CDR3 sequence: CASSQDLRGETEQFF. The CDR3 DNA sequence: TGCGCCAGCAGCCAAGATCTGAGGGGGGAAACCGAGCAGTTCTTC.

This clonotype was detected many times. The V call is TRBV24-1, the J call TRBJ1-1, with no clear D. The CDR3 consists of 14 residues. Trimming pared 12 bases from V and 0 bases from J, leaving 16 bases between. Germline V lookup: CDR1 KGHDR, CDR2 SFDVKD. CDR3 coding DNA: TGTGCCTCCACCACAGAAAATATGAACACTGAAGCTTTCTTT. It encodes CASTTENMNTEAFF.

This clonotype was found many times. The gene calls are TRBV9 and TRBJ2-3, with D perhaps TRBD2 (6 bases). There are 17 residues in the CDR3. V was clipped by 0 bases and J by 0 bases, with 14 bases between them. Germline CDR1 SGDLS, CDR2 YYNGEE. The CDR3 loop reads CASSVGGVAGSTDTQYF. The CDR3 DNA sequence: TGTGCCAGCAGCGTAGGTGGGGTGGCGGGGAGCACAGATACGCAGTATTTT.

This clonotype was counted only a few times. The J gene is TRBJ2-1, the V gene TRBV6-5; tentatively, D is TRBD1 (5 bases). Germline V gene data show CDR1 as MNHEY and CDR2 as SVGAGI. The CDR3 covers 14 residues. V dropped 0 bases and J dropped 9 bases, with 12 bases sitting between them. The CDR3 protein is CASSYSSWGGEQFF. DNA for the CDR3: TGTGCCAGCAGTTACTCGAGTTGGGGCGGTGAGCAGTTCTTC.

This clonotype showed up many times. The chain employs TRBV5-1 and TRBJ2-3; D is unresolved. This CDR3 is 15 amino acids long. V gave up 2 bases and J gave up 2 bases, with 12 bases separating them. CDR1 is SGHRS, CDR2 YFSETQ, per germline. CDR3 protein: CASSFSGPLTDTQYF. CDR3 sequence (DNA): TGCGCCAGCAGCTTCTCCGGACCACTCACAGATACGCAGTATTTT.

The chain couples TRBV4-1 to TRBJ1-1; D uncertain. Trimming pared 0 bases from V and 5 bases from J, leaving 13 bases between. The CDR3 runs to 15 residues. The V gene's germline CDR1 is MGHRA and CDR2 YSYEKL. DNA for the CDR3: TGCGCCAGCAGCCAAGAACTAGGACGACGGACTGAAGCTTTCTTT. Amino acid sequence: CASSQELGRRTEAFF.

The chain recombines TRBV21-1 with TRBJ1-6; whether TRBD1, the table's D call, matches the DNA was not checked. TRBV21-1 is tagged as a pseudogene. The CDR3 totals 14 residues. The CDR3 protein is CASSPGTGSSPLHF. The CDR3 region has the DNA TGTGCCAGCAGCCCCGGGACAGGGAGTTCACCCCTCCACTTT.

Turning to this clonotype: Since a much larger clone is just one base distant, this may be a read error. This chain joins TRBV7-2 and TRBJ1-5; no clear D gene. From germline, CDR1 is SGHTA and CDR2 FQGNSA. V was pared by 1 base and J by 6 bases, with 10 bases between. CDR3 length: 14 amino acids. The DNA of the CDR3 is TGTGCCAGCAGCTTAGGGGAAGGGCGTCAGCCCCAGCATTTT. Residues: CASSLGEGRQPQHF.

The CDR3 region is CASTPGSGYTF. The CDR3 DNA sequence: TGTGCCAGCACCCCCGGGAGCGGCTACACCTTC. The V call is TRBV7-2, the J call TRBJ1-2, with D uncertain. V was clipped by 7 bases and J by 8 bases, with 11 bases between them. This CDR3 comprises 11 residues. CDR1 and CDR2 (germline): SGHTA, FQGNSA.

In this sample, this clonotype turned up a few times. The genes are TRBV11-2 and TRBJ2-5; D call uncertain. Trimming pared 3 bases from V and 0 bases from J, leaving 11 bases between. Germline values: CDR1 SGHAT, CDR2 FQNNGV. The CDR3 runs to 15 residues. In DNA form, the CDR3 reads TGTGCCAGCAGCTTGCGACCCCCGTACCAAGAGACCCAGTACTTC. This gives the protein CASSLRPPYQETQYF.

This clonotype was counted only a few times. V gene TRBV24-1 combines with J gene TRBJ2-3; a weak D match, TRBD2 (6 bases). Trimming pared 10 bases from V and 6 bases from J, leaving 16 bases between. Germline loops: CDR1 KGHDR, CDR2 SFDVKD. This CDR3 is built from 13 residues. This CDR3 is CATEGQERDTQYF. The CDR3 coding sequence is TGTGCCACGGAGGGGCAGGAGCGGGATACGCAGTATTTT.

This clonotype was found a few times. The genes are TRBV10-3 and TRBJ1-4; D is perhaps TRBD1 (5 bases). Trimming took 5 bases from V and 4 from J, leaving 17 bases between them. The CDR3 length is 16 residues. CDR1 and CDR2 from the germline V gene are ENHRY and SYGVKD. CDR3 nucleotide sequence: TGTGCCATCAGTCAGACAGAGCCCGGGATTAATGAAAAACTGTTTTTT. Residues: CAISQTEPGINEKLFF.

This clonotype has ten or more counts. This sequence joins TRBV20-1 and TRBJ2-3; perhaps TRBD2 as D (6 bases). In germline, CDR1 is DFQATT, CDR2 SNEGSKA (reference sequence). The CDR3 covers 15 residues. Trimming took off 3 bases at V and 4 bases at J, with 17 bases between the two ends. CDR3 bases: TGCAGTGCTAGGGCGGACTATAGTTTTGCAGATACGCAGTATTTT. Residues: CSARADYSFADTQYF.

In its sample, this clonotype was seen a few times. CDR3 region: CASSTSGSGAEAFF. The CDR3 DNA reads as TGTGCCAGTAGTACGTCAGGGTCGGGGGCTGAAGCTTTCTTT. The V gene is TRBV19, the J gene TRBJ1-1; the D gene is possibly TRBD1 (5 bases). V lost 4 bases and J lost 6, with 15 bases in between. CDR3 length: 14 residues. In germline, CDR1 is LNHDA, CDR2 SQIVND (reference sequence).

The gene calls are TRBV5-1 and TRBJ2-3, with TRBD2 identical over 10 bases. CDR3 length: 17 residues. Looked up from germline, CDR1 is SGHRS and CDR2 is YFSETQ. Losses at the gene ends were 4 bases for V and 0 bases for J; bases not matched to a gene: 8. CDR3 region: CASSPDGLAASTDTQYF. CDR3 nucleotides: TGCGCCAGCAGCCCGGATGGACTAGCGGCTAGCACAGATACGCAGTATTTT.

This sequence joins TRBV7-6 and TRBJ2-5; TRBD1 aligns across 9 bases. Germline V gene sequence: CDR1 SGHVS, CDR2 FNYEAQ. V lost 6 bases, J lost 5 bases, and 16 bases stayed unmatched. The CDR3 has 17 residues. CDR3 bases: TGTGCCAGCAGTGAATCGGACAGGGGTTTGGGAGCGGAGACCCAGTACTTC. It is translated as CASSESDRGLGAETQYF.

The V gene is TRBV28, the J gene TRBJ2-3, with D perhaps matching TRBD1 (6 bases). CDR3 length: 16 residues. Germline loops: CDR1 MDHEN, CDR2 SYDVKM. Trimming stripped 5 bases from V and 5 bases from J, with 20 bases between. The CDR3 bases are TGTGCCAGCAGTCCCACAGGGTCGTGGTTGGTAGATACGCAGTATTTT. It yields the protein CASSPTGSWLVDTQYF.